The rows below give T cell receptor beta chains drawn from one sample of a study of Ad26.COV2.S vaccination and SARS-CoV-2 variants. Here immunoSEQ multiplex PCR was the method, and the copy in TCRdb shows in-frame clones only, minus some. The table has fewer than 600,000 clones, 89% seen once. The material sequenced was peripheral blood, taken in a trial of Ad26.COV2.S vaccine versus placebo. The receptors come from a person between 18 and 59 years old who received the Ad26.COV2.S COVID-19 vaccine or a placebo. CDR3s include the opening cysteine and the closing phenylalanine or tryptophan. Fields, in order: D gene, V gene, clone size, J gene, CDR3 DNA, CDR3 protein. D genes are given only for firm matches. The listing skips clone size in some rows; elsewhere it reads once, few, many or a size class.

d_gene: NA
v_gene: TRBV27
abundance: NA
j_gene: TRBJ1-6
CDR3nt: TGTGCCAGCAGTCCGAGATACTCCTATAATTCACCCCTCCACTTT
CDR3aa: CASSPRYSYNSPLHF

d_gene: NA
v_gene: TRBV6-2/TRBV6-3
abundance: NA
j_gene: TRBJ2-1
CDR3nt: TGTGCCAGCAGTTTTACTAGATTCGCCAATGAGCAGTTCTTC
CDR3aa: CASSFTRFANEQFF

d_gene: TRBD1
v_gene: TRBV6-5
abundance: NA
j_gene: TRBJ2-5
CDR3nt: TGTGCCACCATAGGACAGGGCGGGGCAGAGACCCAGTACTTC
CDR3aa: CATIGQGGAETQYF

d_gene: NA
v_gene: TRBV7-9
abundance: NA
j_gene: TRBJ2-5
CDR3nt: TGTGCCAGCAGCTTAGAAGGCGGGCGGCAAGAGACCCAGTACTTC
CDR3aa: CASSLEGGRQETQYF

d_gene: TRBD2
v_gene: TRBV5-8
abundance: NA
j_gene: TRBJ2-7
CDR3nt: TGTGCCAGCAGCTTGCGAACTAGCGGGAGAATCGAGCAGTACTTC
CDR3aa: CASSLRTSGRIEQYF

d_gene: TRBD1
v_gene: TRBV3-1/TRBV3-2
abundance: NA
j_gene: TRBJ1-2
CDR3nt: TGTGCCAGCAGCCACCACGGGACAGGGACTGGCTACACCTTC
CDR3aa: CASSHHGTGTGYTF

d_gene: TRBD1
v_gene: TRBV5-1
abundance: NA
j_gene: TRBJ1-4
CDR3nt: TGCGCCAGCAGCGATAGACAGGGTAATGAAAAACTGTTTTTT
CDR3aa: CASSDRQGNEKLFF

d_gene: NA
v_gene: TRBV19
abundance: NA
j_gene: TRBJ1-2
CDR3nt: TGTGCCAGTAAAAGGTCCGACAGCGCTTATGGCTACACCTTC
CDR3aa: CASKRSDSAYGYTF

d_gene: NA
v_gene: TRBV2
abundance: once
j_gene: TRBJ2-5
CDR3nt: TGTGCCAGCAAGGGAGACTCAGAGACCCAGTACTTC
CDR3aa: CASKGDSETQYF

d_gene: NA
v_gene: TRBV11-2
abundance: NA
j_gene: TRBJ1-1
CDR3nt: TGTGCCAGCAGCTCCCTTATGGGCCCTGCCTGGAACACTGAAGCTTTCTTT
CDR3aa: CASSSLMGPAWNTEAFF

d_gene: TRBD1
v_gene: TRBV19
abundance: NA
j_gene: TRBJ2-7
CDR3nt: TGTGCCAGTAGTCCCCGGACAGGGAGCAAGGGTCCCTACGAGCAGTACTTC
CDR3aa: CASSPRTGSKGPYEQYF

d_gene: NA
v_gene: TRBV4-2
abundance: NA
j_gene: TRBJ2-3
CDR3nt: TGTGCCAGCAGCCGGAGCGCCCTCAGCGGTACGCTCACAGATACGCAGTATTTT
CDR3aa: CASSRSALSGTLTDTQYF

d_gene: NA
v_gene: TRBV29-1
abundance: few
j_gene: TRBJ2-3
CDR3nt: TGCAGCGTTGTCAATTACGTAAACCCAGATACGCAGTATTTT
CDR3aa: CSVVNYVNPDTQYF

d_gene: TRBD2
v_gene: TRBV4-1
abundance: NA
j_gene: TRBJ2-7
CDR3nt: TGCGCCAGCAGCCAAATGGCGGGAGGGCCCGTGAGCGAGCAGTACTTC
CDR3aa: CASSQMAGGPVSEQYF

d_gene: TRBD1
v_gene: TRBV27
abundance: NA
j_gene: TRBJ2-5
CDR3nt: TGTGCCAGCAGGGGGACAGGTCAAGAGACCCAGTACTTC
CDR3aa: CASRGTGQETQYF

d_gene: NA
v_gene: TRBV5-1
abundance: NA
j_gene: TRBJ2-6
CDR3nt: TGCGCCAGCAGCCCCGTCCCCCTCTCTGGGGCCAACGTCCTGACTTTC
CDR3aa: CASSPVPLSGANVLTF

d_gene: NA
v_gene: TRBV30
abundance: NA
j_gene: TRBJ2-7
CDR3nt: TGTGCCTGGAGTGCGTACAGCTACGAGCAGTACTTC
CDR3aa: CAWSAYSYEQYF

d_gene: NA
v_gene: TRBV11-2
abundance: NA
j_gene: TRBJ2-1
CDR3nt: TGTGCCAGCAGCACCGACTTAAGCTCCTACAATGAGCAGTTCTTC
CDR3aa: CASSTDLSSYNEQFF

d_gene: NA
v_gene: TRBV6-4
abundance: few
j_gene: TRBJ1-2
CDR3nt: TGTGCCAGCAGTCCAGAGGGGAACTATGGCTACACCTTC
CDR3aa: CASSPEGNYGYTF

d_gene: TRBD1
v_gene: TRBV3-1/TRBV3-2
abundance: NA
j_gene: TRBJ2-3
CDR3nt: TGTGCCAGCACCGTTCAAGGGGGCGGTACAGATACGCAGTATTTT
CDR3aa: CASTVQGGGTDTQYF

d_gene: NA
v_gene: TRBV28
abundance: NA
j_gene: TRBJ1-6
CDR3nt: TGTGCCAGCAGTTTCAGACAGGACTTGCGGTCACCCCTCCACTTT
CDR3aa: CASSFRQDLRSPLHF

d_gene: NA
v_gene: TRBV7-9
abundance: NA
j_gene: TRBJ1-4
CDR3nt: TGTGCCAGCAGCCCTTACGTCACAACTAATGAAAAACTGTTTTTT
CDR3aa: CASSPYVTTNEKLFF

d_gene: NA
v_gene: TRBV3-1/TRBV3-2
abundance: NA
j_gene: TRBJ1-2
CDR3nt: TGTGCCAGCAGCCAGGACAGCACTAACTATGGCTACACCTTC
CDR3aa: CASSQDSTNYGYTF

d_gene: NA
v_gene: TRBV4-1
abundance: NA
j_gene: TRBJ2-7
CDR3nt: TGCGCCAGCAGCCAAGACAAATACTACGAGCAGTACTTC
CDR3aa: CASSQDKYYEQYF

d_gene: NA
v_gene: TRBV19
abundance: NA
j_gene: TRBJ1-2
CDR3nt: TGTGCCAGTAGCCAGGACATTAACTATGGCTACACCTTC
CDR3aa: CASSQDINYGYTF

d_gene: NA
v_gene: TRBV2
abundance: NA
j_gene: TRBJ1-1
CDR3nt: TGTGCCAGCAGGACTCAGTGGAACACTGAAGCTTTCTTT
CDR3aa: CASRTQWNTEAFF

d_gene: TRBD2
v_gene: TRBV4-1
abundance: once
j_gene: TRBJ2-1
CDR3nt: TGCGCCAGCAGCCGACTAGCGGGGGTTGGCAATGAGCAGTTCTTC
CDR3aa: CASSRLAGVGNEQFF

d_gene: TRBD1
v_gene: TRBV4-2
abundance: NA
j_gene: TRBJ1-1
CDR3nt: TGTGCCAGCAGCCAAGGGGACAGGCCTGAAGCTTTCTTT
CDR3aa: CASSQGDRPEAFF

d_gene: NA
v_gene: TRBV5-5
abundance: NA
j_gene: TRBJ1-4
CDR3nt: TGTGCCAGCAGCTCCGCCCCGGGTCTCGGTGAAAAACTGTTTTTT
CDR3aa: CASSSAPGLGEKLFF

d_gene: TRBD2
v_gene: TRBV3-1/TRBV3-2
abundance: once
j_gene: TRBJ2-7
CDR3nt: TGTGCCAGCAGCCAAGGACTAGCGGAGTACGAGCAGTACTTC
CDR3aa: CASSQGLAEYEQYF

d_gene: TRBD1
v_gene: TRBV18
abundance: NA
j_gene: TRBJ2-2
CDR3nt: TGTGCCAGCTCACCACATGAGGGGGCTTATCTGTTTTTT
CDR3aa: CASSPHEGAYLFF

d_gene: NA
v_gene: TRBV5-4
abundance: NA
j_gene: TRBJ1-3
CDR3nt: TGTGCCAGCAGCTATCCCTCCCCAGGAAACACCATATATTTT
CDR3aa: CASSYPSPGNTIYF

d_gene: NA
v_gene: TRBV28
abundance: NA
j_gene: TRBJ1-2
CDR3nt: TGTGCCAGCAGTTATTGGGAACACCCTAACTATGGCTACACCTTC
CDR3aa: CASSYWEHPNYGYTF

d_gene: TRBD1
v_gene: TRBV28
abundance: NA
j_gene: TRBJ1-2
CDR3nt: TGTGCCAGCAGTTTTGGGACAGGGCGTTTGATGGGTGGCTACACCTTC
CDR3aa: CASSFGTGRLMGGYTF

d_gene: TRBD1
v_gene: TRBV5-8
abundance: NA
j_gene: TRBJ2-6
CDR3nt: TGTGCCAGCAGCCCCGGGACAGGGAAAGGCTCTGGGGCCAACGTCCTGACTTTC
CDR3aa: CASSPGTGKGSGANVLTF

d_gene: NA
v_gene: TRBV21-1
abundance: NA
j_gene: TRBJ2-1
CDR3nt: TGTGCCAGCAGCAATTCGTCTAGCGGGGGGGGCAATGAGCAGTTCTTC
CDR3aa: CASSNSSSGGGNEQFF

d_gene: TRBD2
v_gene: TRBV19
abundance: NA
j_gene: TRBJ2-3
CDR3nt: TGTGCCAGTAGCGCTAGCGGGGGGTTTGCAGATACGCAGTATTTT
CDR3aa: CASSASGGFADTQYF

d_gene: NA
v_gene: TRBV2
abundance: few
j_gene: TRBJ1-5
CDR3nt: TGTGCCAGCAGTCCCGGCGGACCTAATCAGCCCCAGCATTTT
CDR3aa: CASSPGGPNQPQHF

d_gene: NA
v_gene: TRBV11-2
abundance: NA
j_gene: TRBJ1-1
CDR3nt: TGTGCCAGCAGCCCCTCGGGGATGAACACTGAAGCTTTCTTT
CDR3aa: CASSPSGMNTEAFF

d_gene: NA
v_gene: TRBV7-8
abundance: NA
j_gene: TRBJ2-7
CDR3nt: TGTGCCAGCAGCTTAGGTTTGGCAGGCTCCTACGAGCAGTACTTC
CDR3aa: CASSLGLAGSYEQYF

d_gene: NA
v_gene: TRBV5-6
abundance: NA
j_gene: TRBJ2-2
CDR3nt: TGTGCCAGCAGCTTGTCAGCCGGGGAGCTGTTTTTT
CDR3aa: CASSLSAGELFF

d_gene: TRBD2
v_gene: TRBV19
abundance: NA
j_gene: TRBJ2-1
CDR3nt: TGTGCCAGTAGCCCGACTAGCGGGAGACCCTACAATGAGCAGTTCTTC
CDR3aa: CASSPTSGRPYNEQFF

d_gene: NA
v_gene: TRBV27
abundance: NA
j_gene: TRBJ1-5
CDR3nt: TGTGCCAGCAGCCCAATGTGGGGGGGATACGCGTCTAGCAATCAGCCCCAGCATTTT
CDR3aa: CASSPMWGGYASSNQPQHF

d_gene: NA
v_gene: TRBV6-2/TRBV6-3
abundance: NA
j_gene: TRBJ1-5
CDR3nt: TGTGCCAGCAGTCCCTCTCGATGGGGGACGAGTCAGCCCCAGCATTTT
CDR3aa: CASSPSRWGTSQPQHF

d_gene: TRBD2
v_gene: TRBV7-9
abundance: NA
j_gene: TRBJ2-1
CDR3nt: TGTGCCAGCAGCTATGGACTAGCGGGAGGGCCTACGGATGAGCAGTTCTTC
CDR3aa: CASSYGLAGGPTDEQFF

d_gene: TRBD1
v_gene: TRBV3-1/TRBV3-2
abundance: once
j_gene: TRBJ2-7
CDR3nt: TGTGCCAGCAGCCAAACCCCCGGGACAGGGGGCAGGTACGAGCAGTACTTC
CDR3aa: CASSQTPGTGGRYEQYF

d_gene: TRBD1
v_gene: TRBV5-1
abundance: NA
j_gene: TRBJ1-2
CDR3nt: TGCGCCAGCAGCAAGGGCCAGGGGGCTCATGGCTACACCTTC
CDR3aa: CASSKGQGAHGYTF

d_gene: NA
v_gene: TRBV7-6
abundance: NA
j_gene: TRBJ1-3
CDR3nt: TGTGCCAGCAGCCTGGACAGCCTAGGGTTTGGGGAAGGAAACACCATATATTTT
CDR3aa: CASSLDSLGFGEGNTIYF

d_gene: NA
v_gene: TRBV4-1
abundance: once
j_gene: TRBJ1-2
CDR3nt: TGCGCCAGCAGCCAAGTTCCAGGGGCGGACTATGGCTACACCTTC
CDR3aa: CASSQVPGADYGYTF

d_gene: NA
v_gene: TRBV7-9
abundance: NA
j_gene: TRBJ2-7
CDR3nt: TGTGCCAGCAGCCCATCCTACTCCTACGAGCAGTACTTC
CDR3aa: CASSPSYSYEQYF

d_gene: TRBD1
v_gene: TRBV27
abundance: NA
j_gene: TRBJ1-4
CDR3nt: TGTGCCAGCAGACGACAGGGCAATAATGAAAAACTGTTTTTT
CDR3aa: CASRRQGNNEKLFF